This T cell receptor beta chain was captured by sequencing in a study of early T cells in non-severe SARS-CoV-2 infection. This CDR3 is built from 14 residues. V was pared by 5 bases and J by 1 base, with 11 bases between. From germline, CDR1 is SGHTA and CDR2 FQGNSA. Researchers attached unique molecular identifiers to individual cDNA molecules. MiXCR, applied by TCRdb to the 5' RACE reads, yields one record per CDR3 protein. This sample yields about 68,000 distinct CDR3 sequences, of which 9.5% to 13% are seen a single time; 5.5% to 7% belongs to the top ten. Sequenced input: whole blood. J is TRBJ1-1 and V is TRBV7-2; no clear D. The sequence derives from an adult who was a healthcare worker with PCR-confirmed SARS-CoV-2 infection or an uninfected control (not recorded which). The CDR3 protein is CASSLNSQNTEAFF. DNA of the CDR3: TGTGCCAGCAGCCTTAACTCTCAGAACACTGAAGCTTTCTTT.